Here is one T cell receptor beta chain with its context. This sample was included in a study of T cell changes during pregnancy in multiple sclerosis. The CDR3 consists of 17 residues. Germline CDR1 and CDR2: WSHSY and SAAADI. V gave up 2 bases and J gave up 3 bases; unmatched junction bases: 4. Clones were read by immunoSEQ multiplex PCR, and TCRdb kept only the in-frame ones, dropping some. The table shows tens of thousands of clones, with approximately 90% occurring only once. This receptor was taken from a female donor with multiple sclerosis, enrolled in a pregnancy study. Material: peripheral blood, obtained in the third trimester of pregnancy. This chain joins TRBV10-2 and TRBJ2-1; TRBD2 matches 13 bases. As DNA, the CDR3 is TGCGCCAGCAGTGAGGTAGGACTAGCGGGAGTCTACAATGAGCAGTTCTTC. This codes for CASSEVGLAGVYNEQFF.